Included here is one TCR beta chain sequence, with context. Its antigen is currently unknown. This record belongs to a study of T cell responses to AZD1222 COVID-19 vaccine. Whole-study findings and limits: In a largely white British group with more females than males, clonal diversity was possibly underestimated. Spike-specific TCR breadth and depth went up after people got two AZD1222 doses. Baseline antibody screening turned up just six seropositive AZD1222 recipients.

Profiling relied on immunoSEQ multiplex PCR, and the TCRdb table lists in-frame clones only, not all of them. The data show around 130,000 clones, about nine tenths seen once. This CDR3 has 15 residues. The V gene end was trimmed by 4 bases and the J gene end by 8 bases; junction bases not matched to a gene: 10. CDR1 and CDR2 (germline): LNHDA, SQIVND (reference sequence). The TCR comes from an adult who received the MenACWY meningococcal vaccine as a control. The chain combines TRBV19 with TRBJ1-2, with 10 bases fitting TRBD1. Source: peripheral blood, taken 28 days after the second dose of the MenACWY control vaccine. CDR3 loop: CASSTQAGTGVGYTF. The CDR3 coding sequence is TGTGCCAGTAGTACCCAAGCCGGGACAGGGGTCGGCTACACCTTC.